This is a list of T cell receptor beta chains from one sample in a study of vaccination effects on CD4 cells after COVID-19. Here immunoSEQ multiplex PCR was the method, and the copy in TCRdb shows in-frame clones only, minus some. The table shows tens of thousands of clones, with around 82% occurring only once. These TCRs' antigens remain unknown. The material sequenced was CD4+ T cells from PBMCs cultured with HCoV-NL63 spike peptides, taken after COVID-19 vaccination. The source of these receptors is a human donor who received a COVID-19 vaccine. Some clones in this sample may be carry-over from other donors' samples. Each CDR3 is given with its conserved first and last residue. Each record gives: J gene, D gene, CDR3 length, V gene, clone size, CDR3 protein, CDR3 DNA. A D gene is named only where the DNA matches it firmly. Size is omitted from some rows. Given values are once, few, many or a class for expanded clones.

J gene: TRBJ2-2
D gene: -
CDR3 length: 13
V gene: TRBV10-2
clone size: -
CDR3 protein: CASGLTNTGELFF
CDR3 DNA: TGCGCCAGCGGACTAACTAACACCGGGGAGCTGTTTTTT

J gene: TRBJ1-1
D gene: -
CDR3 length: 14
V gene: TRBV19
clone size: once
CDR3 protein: CASSPSDTNTEAFF
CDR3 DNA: TGTGCCAGTAGTCCGTCAGACACGAACACTGAAGCTTTCTTT

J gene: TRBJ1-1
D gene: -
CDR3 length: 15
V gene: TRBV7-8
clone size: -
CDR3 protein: CASSLQAGAGTEAFF
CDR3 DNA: TGTGCCAGCAGCCTACAGGCAGGGGCGGGCACTGAAGCTTTCTTT

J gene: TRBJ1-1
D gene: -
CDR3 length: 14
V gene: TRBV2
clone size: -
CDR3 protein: CASSWGQRNTEAFF
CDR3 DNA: TGTGCCAGCAGTTGGGGACAAAGAAACACTGAAGCTTTCTTT

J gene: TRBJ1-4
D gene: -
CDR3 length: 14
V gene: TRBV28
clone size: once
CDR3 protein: CASSGQMGVEKLFF
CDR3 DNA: TGTGCCAGCAGCGGACAGATGGGAGTTGAAAAACTGTTTTTT

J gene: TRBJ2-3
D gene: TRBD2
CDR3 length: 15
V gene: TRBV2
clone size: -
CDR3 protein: CASSRLAENTDTQYF
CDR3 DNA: TGTGCCAGCAGCCGACTAGCGGAGAACACAGATACGCAGTATTTT

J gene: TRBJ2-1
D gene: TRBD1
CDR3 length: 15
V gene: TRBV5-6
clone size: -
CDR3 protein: CASSLKWDSYNEQFF
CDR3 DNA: TGTGCCAGCAGCCTGAAATGGGACAGCTACAATGAGCAGTTCTTC

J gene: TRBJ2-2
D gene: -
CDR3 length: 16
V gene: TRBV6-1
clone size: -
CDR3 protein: CASSGQGGLLTGELFF
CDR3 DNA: TGTGCCAGCAGTGGACAGGGAGGTCTTTTAACCGGGGAGCTGTTTTTT

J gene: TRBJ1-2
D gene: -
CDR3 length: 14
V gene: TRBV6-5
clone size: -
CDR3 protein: CASRFFDGNYGYTF
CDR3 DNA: TGTGCCAGCAGATTTTTTGACGGGAACTATGGCTACACCTTC

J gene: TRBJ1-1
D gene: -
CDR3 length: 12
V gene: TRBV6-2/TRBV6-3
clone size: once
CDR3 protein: CASSYSNSEAFF
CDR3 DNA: TGTGCCAGCAGTTACTCGAATAGTGAAGCTTTCTTT

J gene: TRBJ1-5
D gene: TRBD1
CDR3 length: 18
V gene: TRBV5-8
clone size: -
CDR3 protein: CASSDTRTGGDGNQPQHF
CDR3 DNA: TGTGCCAGCAGCGATACTAGGACAGGGGGCGATGGCAATCAGCCCCAGCATTTT

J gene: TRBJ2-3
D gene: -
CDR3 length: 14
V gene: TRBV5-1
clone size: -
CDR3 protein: CASSLDARSDTQYF
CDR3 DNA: TGCGCCAGCAGCTTGGATGCAAGGTCAGATACGCAGTATTTT

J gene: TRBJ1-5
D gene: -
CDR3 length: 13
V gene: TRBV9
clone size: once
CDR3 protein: CASSVDLNQPQHF
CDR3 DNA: TGTGCCAGCAGCGTAGACCTTAATCAGCCCCAGCATTTT

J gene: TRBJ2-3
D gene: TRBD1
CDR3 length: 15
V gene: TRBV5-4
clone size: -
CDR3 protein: CASSFRDSRTDTQYF
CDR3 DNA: TGTGCCAGCAGCTTCCGGGACAGTCGCACAGATACGCAGTATTTT

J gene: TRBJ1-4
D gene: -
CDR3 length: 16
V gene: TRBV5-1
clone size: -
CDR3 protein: CASSLGRTFRGEKLFF
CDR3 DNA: TGCGCCAGCAGCTTGGGGCGGACATTCCGGGGTGAAAAACTGTTTTTT

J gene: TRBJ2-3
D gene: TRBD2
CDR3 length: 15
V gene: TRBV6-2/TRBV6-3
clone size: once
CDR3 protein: CASSPRAGGPDTQYF
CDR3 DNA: TGTGCCAGCAGTCCGAGAGCGGGGGGGCCCGATACGCAGTATTTT

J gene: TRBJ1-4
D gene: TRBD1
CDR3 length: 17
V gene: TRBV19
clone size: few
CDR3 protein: CASSSPGQGAINEKLFF
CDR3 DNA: TGTGCCAGTAGTTCGCCGGGACAGGGGGCCATTAATGAAAAACTGTTTTTT

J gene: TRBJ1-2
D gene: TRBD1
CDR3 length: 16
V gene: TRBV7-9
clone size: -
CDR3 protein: CASSPGYRGKGYGYTF
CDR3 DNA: TGTGCCAGCAGCCCCGGATACAGGGGCAAGGGGTATGGCTACACCTTC

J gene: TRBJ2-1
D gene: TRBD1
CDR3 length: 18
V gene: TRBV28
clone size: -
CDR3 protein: CASSRSTGLGSLDNEQFF
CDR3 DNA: TGTGCCAGCAGTCGCTCGACAGGGTTGGGCTCACTTGACAATGAGCAGTTCTTC

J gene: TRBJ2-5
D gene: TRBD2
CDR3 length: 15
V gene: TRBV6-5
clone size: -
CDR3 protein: CASSYRGGPGETQYF
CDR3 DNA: TGTGCCAGCAGTTACCGGGGGGGGCCGGGGGAGACCCAGTACTTC

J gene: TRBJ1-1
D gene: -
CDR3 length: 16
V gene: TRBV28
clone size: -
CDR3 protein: CASSPNPTLVNTEAFF
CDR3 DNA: TGTGCCAGCAGTCCCAACCCGACGCTTGTGAACACTGAAGCTTTCTTT

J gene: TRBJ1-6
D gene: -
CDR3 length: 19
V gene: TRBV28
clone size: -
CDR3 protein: CASTPGLGGGIRYNSPLHF
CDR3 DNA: TGTGCCAGCACCCCGGGCTTGGGGGGCGGCATACGGTATAATTCACCCCTCCACTTT

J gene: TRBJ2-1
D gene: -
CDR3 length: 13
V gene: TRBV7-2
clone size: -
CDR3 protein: CASSLEQLNEQFF
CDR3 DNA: TGTGCCAGCAGCTTAGAGCAGTTGAATGAGCAGTTCTTC

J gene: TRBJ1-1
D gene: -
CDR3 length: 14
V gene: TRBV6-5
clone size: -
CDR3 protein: CASRTPGTGVEAFF
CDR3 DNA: TGTGCCAGCAGAACCCCCGGGACGGGGGTTGAAGCTTTCTTT

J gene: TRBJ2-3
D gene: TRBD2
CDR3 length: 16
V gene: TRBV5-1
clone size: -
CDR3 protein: CASSQPSGGGTDTQYF
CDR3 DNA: TGCGCCAGCAGCCAACCAAGCGGGGGGGGCACAGATACGCAGTATTTT

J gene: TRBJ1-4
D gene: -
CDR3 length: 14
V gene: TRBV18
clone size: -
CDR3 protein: CASSQGFSNEKLFF
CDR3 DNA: TGTGCCAGCTCACAAGGGTTCAGTAATGAAAAACTGTTTTTT

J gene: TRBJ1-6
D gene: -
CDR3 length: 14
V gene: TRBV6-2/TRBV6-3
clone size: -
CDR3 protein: CASSSAGANSPLHF
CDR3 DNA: TGTGCCAGCAGTTCGGCCGGTGCTAATTCACCCCTCCACTTT

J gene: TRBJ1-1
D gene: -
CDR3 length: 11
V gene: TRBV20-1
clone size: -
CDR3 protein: CSARDSREAFF
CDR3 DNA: TGCAGTGCTAGGGACAGTCGTGAAGCTTTCTTT

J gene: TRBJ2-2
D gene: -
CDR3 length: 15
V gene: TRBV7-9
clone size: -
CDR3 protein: CASSNGLLNTGELFF
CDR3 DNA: TGTGCCAGCAGCAATGGACTGTTAAACACCGGGGAGCTGTTTTTT

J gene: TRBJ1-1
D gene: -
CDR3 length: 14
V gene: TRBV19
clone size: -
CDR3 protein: CASIRRDVGTEAFF
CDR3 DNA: TGTGCCAGTATTAGGCGGGATGTGGGCACTGAAGCTTTCTTT

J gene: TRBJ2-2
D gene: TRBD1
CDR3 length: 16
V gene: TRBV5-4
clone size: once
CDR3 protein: CASSLVGQGATGELFF
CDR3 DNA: TGTGCCAGCAGCTTGGTGGGACAGGGGGCGACCGGGGAGCTGTTTTTT

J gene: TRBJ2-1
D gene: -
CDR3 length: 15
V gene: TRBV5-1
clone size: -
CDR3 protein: CASRGRGMAYNEQFF
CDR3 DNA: TGCGCCAGCAGAGGTCGGGGGATGGCTTACAATGAGCAGTTCTTC

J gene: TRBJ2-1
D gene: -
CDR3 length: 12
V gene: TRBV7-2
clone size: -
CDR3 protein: CASSDRYNEQFF
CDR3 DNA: TGTGCCAGCAGCGACCGATACAATGAGCAGTTCTTC

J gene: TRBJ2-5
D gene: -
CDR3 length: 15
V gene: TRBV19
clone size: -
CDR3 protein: CASSIGTVPARTQYF
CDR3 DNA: TGTGCCAGTAGTATAGGGACAGTACCCGCAAGGACCCAGTACTTC

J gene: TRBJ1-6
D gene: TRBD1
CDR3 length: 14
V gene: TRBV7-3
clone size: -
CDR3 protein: CASSRDRGNSPLHF
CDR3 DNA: TGTGCCAGCAGCCGAGACAGGGGTAATTCACCCCTCCACTTT

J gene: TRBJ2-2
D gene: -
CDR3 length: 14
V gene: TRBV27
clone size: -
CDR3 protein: CASSLWGNTGELFF
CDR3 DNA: TGTGCCAGCAGTTTATGGGGTAACACCGGGGAGCTGTTTTTT

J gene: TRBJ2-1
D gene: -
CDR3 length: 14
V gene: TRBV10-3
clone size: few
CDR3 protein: CAIKPSNPSDEQFF
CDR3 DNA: TGTGCCATCAAACCATCGAACCCGTCAGATGAGCAGTTCTTC

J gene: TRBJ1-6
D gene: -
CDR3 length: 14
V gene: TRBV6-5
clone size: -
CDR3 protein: CASSYAPATSPLHF
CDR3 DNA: TGTGCCAGCAGTTATGCCCCGGCGACTTCACCCCTCCACTTT

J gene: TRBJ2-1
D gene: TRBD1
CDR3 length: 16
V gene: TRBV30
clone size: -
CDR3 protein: CAWSIPGTGGFYEQFF
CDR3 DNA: TGTGCCTGGAGTATCCCCGGGACAGGGGGCTTCTATGAGCAGTTCTTC

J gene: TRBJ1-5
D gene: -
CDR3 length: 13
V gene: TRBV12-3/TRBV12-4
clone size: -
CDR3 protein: CASSYAVNQPQHF
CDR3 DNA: TGTGCCAGCAGTTATGCAGTCAATCAGCCCCAGCATTTT

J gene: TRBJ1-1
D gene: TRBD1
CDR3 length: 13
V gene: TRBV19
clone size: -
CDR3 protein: CASSRDRGTEAFF
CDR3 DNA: TGTGCCAGTAGTAGAGACAGGGGGACTGAAGCTTTCTTT

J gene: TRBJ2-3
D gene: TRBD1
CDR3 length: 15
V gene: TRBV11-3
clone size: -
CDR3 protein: CASSSGTGVTDTQYF
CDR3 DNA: TGTGCCAGCAGCTCCGGGACAGGGGTCACAGATACGCAGTATTTT

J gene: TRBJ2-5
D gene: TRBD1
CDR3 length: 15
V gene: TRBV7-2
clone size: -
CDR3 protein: CASSPWDRFGETQYF
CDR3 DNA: TGTGCCAGCAGCCCCTGGGACAGGTTCGGCGAGACCCAGTACTTC

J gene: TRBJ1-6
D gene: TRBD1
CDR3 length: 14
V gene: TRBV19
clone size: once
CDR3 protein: CASKDRGYNSPLHF
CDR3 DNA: TGTGCCAGTAAAGACAGGGGCTATAATTCACCCCTCCACTTT

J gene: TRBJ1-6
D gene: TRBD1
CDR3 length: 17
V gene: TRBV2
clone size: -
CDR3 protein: CASSVRGTGVGNSPLHF
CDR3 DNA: TGTGCCAGCAGTGTAAGGGGGACAGGGGTGGGTAATTCACCCCTCCACTTT

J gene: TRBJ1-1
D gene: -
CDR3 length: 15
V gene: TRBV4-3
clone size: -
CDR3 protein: CASSQDNSERPEAFF
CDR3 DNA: TGCGCCAGCAGCCAAGACAATTCGGAAAGGCCTGAAGCTTTCTTT

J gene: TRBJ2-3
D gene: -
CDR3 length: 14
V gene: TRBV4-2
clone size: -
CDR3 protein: CASSQDLATDTQYF
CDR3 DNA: TGTGCCAGCAGCCAAGACCTAGCGACAGATACGCAGTATTTT

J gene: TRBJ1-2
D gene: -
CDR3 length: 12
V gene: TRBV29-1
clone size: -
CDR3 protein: CSVMTEDYGYTF
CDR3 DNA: TGCAGCGTCATGACTGAAGACTATGGCTACACCTTC

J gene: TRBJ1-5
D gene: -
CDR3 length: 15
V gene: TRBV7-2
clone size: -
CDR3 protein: CASSLPEVSNQPQHF
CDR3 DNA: TGTGCCAGCAGCCTTCCGGAAGTAAGCAATCAGCCCCAGCATTTT

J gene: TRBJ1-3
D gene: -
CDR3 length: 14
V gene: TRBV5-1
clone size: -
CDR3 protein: CASSSGDSGNTIYF
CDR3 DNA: TGCGCCAGCAGCTCAGGGGATTCTGGAAACACCATATATTTT

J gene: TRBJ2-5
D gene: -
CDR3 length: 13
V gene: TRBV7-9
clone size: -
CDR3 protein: CASSLVGEETQYF
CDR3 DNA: TGTGCCAGCAGCTTAGTGGGAGAAGAGACCCAGTACTTC

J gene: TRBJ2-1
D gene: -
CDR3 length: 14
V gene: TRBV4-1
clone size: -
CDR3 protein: CASSQERWGYEQFF
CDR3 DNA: TGCGCCAGCAGCCAAGAGAGATGGGGCTATGAGCAGTTCTTC

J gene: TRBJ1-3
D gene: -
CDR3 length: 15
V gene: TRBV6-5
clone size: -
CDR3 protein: CASSSLGGSGNTIYF
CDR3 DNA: TGTGCCAGCAGTTCCCTAGGGGGCTCTGGAAACACCATATATTTT

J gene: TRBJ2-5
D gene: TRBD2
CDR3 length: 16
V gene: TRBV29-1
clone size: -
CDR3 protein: CSVARTSGGPAETQYF
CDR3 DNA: TGCAGCGTTGCACGGACTAGCGGGGGGCCCGCGGAGACCCAGTACTTC

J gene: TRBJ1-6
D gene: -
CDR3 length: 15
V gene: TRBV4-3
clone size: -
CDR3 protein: CASSLLWEINSPLHF
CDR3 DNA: TGCGCCAGCAGCCTTCTTTGGGAAATTAATTCACCCCTCCACTTT